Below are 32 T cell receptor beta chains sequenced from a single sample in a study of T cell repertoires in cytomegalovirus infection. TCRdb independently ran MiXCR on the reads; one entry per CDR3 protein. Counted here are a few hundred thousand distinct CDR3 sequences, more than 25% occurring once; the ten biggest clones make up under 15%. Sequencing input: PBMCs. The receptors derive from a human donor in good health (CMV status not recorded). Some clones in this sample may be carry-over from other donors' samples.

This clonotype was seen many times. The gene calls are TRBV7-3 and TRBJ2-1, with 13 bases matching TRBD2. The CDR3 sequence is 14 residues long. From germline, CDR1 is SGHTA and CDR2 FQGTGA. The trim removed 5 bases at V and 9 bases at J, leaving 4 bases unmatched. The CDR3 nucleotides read TGTGCCAGCAGCCGGACTAGCGGGAGTTTTGAGCAGTTCTTC. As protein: CASSRTSGSFEQFF.

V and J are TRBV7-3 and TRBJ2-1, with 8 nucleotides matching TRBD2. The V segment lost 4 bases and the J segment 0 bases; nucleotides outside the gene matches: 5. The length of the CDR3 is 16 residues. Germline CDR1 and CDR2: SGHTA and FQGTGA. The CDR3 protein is CASSSRGGSSYNEQFF. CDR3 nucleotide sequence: TGTGCCAGCAGCTCCCGGGGGGGGAGCTCCTACAATGAGCAGTTCTTC.

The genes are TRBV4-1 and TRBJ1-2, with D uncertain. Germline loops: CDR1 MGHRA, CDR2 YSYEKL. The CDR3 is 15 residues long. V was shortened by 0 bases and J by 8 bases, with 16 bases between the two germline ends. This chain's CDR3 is CASSQDRRSLIGYTF. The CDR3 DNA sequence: TGCGCCAGCAGCCAAGATCGACGCAGCCTGATCGGCTACACCTTC.

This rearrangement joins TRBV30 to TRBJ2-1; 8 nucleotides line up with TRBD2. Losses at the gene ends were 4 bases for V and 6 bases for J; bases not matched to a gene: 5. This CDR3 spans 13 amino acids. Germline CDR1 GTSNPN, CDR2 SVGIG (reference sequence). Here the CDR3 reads CAWKLAASNEQFF. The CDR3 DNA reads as TGTGCCTGGAAACTAGCGGCTAGCAATGAGCAGTTCTTC.

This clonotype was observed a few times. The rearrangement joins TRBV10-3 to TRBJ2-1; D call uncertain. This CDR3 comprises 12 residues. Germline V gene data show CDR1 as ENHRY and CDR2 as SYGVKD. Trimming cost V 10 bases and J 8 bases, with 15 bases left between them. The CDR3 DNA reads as TGTGCCACCGGGCCCGAGAGCGATGAGCAGTTCTTC. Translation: CATGPESDEQFF.

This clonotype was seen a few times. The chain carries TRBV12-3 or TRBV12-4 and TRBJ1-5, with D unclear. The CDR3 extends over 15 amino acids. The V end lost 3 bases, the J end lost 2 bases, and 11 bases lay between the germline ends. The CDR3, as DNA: TGTGCCAGCAGTTTTGGGAGGGAGGGCAATCAGCCCCAGCATTTT. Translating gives CASSFGREGNQPQHF.

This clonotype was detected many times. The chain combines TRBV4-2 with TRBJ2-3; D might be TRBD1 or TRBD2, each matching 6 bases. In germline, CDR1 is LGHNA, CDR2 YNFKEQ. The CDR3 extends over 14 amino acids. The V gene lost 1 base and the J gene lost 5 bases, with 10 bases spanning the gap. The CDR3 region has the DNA TGTGCCAGCAGCCAAGGGGGGGCGAGAGATACGCAGTATTTT. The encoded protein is CASSQGGARDTQYF.

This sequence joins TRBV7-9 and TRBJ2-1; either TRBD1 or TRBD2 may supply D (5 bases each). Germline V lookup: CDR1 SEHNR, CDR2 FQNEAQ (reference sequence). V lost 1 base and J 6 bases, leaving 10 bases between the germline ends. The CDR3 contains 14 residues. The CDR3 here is CASSLGYGGNEQFF. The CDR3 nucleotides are TGTGCCAGCAGCTTAGGTTATGGGGGCAATGAGCAGTTCTTC.

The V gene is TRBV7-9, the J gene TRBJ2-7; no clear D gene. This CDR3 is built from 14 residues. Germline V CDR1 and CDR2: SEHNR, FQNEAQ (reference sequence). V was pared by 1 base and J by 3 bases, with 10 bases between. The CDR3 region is CASSLGGEIYEQYF. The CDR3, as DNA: TGTGCCAGCAGCTTAGGCGGTGAAATCTACGAGCAGTACTTC.

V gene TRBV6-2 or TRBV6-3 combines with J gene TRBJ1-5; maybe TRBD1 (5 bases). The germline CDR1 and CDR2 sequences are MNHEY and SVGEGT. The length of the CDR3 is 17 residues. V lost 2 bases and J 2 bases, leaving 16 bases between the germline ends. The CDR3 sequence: CASSYRGRGARNQPQHF. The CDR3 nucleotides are TGTGCCAGCAGTTACCGGGGGAGGGGTGCCCGCAATCAGCCCCAGCATTTT.

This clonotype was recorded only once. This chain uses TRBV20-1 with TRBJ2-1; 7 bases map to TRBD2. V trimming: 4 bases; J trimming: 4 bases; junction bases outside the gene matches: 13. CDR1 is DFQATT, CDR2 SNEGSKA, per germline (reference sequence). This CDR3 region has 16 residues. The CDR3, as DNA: TGCAGTGCTATTTCCTTCCTAGCGGCCGTTTACAATGAGCAGTTCTTC. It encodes CSAISFLAAVYNEQFF.

The CDR3, as DNA: TGTGCCAGCAGGAAACAGGGGATGAACACTGAAGCTTTCTTT. Amino acid sequence: CASRKQGMNTEAFF. The J gene is TRBJ1-1, the V gene TRBV7-2; 7 bases agree with TRBD1. The V gene's germline CDR1 is SGHTA and CDR2 FQGNSA. The CDR3 has 14 residues. V lost 6 bases, J lost 0 bases, and 4 bases stayed unmatched.

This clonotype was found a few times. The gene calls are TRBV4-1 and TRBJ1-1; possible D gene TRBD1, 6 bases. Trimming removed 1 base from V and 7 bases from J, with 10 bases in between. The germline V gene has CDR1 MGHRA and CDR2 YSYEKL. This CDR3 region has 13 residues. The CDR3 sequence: CASSQGDRYEAFF. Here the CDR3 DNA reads TGCGCCAGCAGCCAAGGCGACAGGTATGAAGCTTTCTTT.

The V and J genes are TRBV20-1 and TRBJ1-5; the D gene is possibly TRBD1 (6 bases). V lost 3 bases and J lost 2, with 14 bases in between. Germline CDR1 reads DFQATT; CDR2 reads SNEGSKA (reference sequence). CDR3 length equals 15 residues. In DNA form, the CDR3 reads TGCAGTGCTAGCGGAGGGGGACGGGGCAATCAGCCCCAGCATTTT. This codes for CSASGGGRGNQPQHF.

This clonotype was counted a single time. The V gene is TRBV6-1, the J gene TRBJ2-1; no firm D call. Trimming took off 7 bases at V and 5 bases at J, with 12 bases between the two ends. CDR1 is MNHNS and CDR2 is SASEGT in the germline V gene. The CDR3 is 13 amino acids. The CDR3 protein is CASKGLVDNEQFF. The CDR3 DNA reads TGTGCCAGCAAGGGTCTTGTTGACAATGAGCAGTTCTTC.

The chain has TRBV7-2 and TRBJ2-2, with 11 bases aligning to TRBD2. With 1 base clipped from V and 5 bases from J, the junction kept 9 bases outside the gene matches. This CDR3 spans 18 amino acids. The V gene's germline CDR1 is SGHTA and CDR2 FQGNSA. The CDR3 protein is CASSLGVLAGAGTGELFF. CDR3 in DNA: TGTGCCAGCAGCTTAGGGGTACTAGCGGGAGCGGGGACCGGGGAGCTGTTTTTT. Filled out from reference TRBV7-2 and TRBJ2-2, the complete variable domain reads GAGVSQSPSNKVTEKGKDVELRCDPISGHTALYWYRQSLGQGLEFLIYFQGNSAPDKSGLPSDRFSAERTGGSVSTLTIQRTQQEDSAVYLCASSLGVLAGAGTGELFFGEGSRLTVL.

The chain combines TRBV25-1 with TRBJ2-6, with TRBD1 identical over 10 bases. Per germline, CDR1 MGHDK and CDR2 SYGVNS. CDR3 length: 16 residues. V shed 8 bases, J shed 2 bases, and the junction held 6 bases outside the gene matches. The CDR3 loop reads CASGRQGATGANVLTF. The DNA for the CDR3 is TGTGCCAGCGGAAGACAGGGGGCGACTGGGGCCAACGTCCTGACTTTC.

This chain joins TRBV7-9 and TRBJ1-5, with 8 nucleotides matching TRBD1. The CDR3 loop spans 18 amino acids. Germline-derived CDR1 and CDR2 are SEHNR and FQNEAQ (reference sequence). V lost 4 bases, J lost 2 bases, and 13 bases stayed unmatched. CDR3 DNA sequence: TGTGCCAGCAGCTCGTTTGCCGGACAGGGTAAGGGCAATCAGCCCCAGCATTTT. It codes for CASSSFAGQGKGNQPQHF.

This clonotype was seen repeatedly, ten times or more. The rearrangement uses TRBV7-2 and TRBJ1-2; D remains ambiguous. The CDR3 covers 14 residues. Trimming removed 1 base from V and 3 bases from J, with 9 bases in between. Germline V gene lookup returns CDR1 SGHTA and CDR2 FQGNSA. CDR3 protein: CASSLGAVDYGYTF. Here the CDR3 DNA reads TGTGCCAGCAGCTTAGGAGCTGTGGACTATGGCTACACCTTC.

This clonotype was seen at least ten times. DNA for the CDR3: TGTGCCAGCAGTCCGTTAACAAGAGGGCATCAGCCCCAGCATTTT. It translates to CASSPLTRGHQPQHF. The chain carries TRBV12-3 or TRBV12-4 and TRBJ1-5, with D hard to call. The V gene lost 5 bases and the J gene lost 5 bases, with 16 bases spanning the gap. This CDR3 contains 15 residues.

Here the CDR3 reads CASSSYGSPYQETQYF. CDR3 in DNA: TGTGCCAGCAGTTCTTACGGGAGCCCTTACCAAGAGACCCAGTACTTC. This sequence joins TRBV28 and TRBJ2-5, with TRBD2 as a possible D gene (6 bases). The CDR3 consists of 16 residues. The germline V and J ends were trimmed by 4 bases and 0 bases, with 15 bases remaining between them. The germline CDR1 and CDR2 sequences are MDHEN and SYDVKM.

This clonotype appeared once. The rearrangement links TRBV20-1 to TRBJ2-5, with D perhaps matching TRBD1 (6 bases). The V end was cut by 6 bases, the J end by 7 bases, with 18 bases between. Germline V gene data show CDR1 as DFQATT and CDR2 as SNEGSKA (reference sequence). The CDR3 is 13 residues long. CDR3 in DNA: TGCAGTGCCGATCAGGGGCCGCAGCCGACCCAGTACTTC. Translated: CSADQGPQPTQYF.

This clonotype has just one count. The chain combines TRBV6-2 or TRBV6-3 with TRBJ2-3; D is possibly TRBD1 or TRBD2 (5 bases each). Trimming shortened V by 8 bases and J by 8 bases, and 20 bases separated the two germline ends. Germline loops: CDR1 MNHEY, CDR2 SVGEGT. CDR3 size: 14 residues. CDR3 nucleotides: TGTGCCAGCCGACGGGACGGAGACTTATTTACGCAGTATTTT. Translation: CASRRDGDLFTQYF.

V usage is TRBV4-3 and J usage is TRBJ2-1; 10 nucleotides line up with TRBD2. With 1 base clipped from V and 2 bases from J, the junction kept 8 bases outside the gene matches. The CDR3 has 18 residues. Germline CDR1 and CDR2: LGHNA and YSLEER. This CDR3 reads CASSQAVASGSPYNEQFF. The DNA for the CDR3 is TGCGCCAGCAGCCAAGCAGTCGCTAGCGGGAGCCCCTACAATGAGCAGTTCTTC.

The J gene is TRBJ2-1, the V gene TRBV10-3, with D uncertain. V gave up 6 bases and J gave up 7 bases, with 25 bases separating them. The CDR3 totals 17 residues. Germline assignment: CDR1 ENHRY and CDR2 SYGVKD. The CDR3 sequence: CAISKPTPAGACNEQFF. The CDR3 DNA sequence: TGTGCCATCAGCAAACCCACACCAGCCGGAGCTTGTAATGAGCAGTTCTTC.

The CDR3 sequence is CASSHQLREGHYEQYF. The DNA for the CDR3 is TGTGCCAGCAGTCACCAATTACGGGAGGGCCATTACGAGCAGTACTTC. The J gene is TRBJ2-7, the V gene TRBV27, with 8 bases aligning to TRBD2. V was clipped by 5 bases and J by 4 bases; unmatched bases: 13. This CDR3 has 16 residues. CDR1 is MNHEY and CDR2 is SMNVEV in the germline V gene (reference sequence).

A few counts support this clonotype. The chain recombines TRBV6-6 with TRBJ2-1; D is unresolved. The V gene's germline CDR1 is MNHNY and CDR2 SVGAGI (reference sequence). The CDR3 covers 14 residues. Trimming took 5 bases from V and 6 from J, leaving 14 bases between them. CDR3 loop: CASSLLDIGNEQFF. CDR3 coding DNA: TGTGCCAGCAGTCTATTGGATATTGGCAATGAGCAGTTCTTC.

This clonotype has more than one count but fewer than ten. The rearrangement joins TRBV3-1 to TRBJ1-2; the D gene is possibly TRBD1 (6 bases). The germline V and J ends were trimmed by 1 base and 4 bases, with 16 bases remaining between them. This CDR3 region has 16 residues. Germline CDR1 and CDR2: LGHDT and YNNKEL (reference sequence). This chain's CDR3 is CASSQVGGGAPYGYTF. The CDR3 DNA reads TGTGCCAGCAGCCAAGTGGGGGGGGGCGCTCCCTATGGCTACACCTTC.

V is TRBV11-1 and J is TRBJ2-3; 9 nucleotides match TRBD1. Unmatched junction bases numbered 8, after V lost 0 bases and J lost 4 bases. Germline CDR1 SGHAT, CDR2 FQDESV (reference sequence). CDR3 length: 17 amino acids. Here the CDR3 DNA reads TGTGCCAGCAGCTTAGCGCTTGTAGGACAGGGGCCAGATACGCAGTATTTT. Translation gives CASSLALVGQGPDTQYF.

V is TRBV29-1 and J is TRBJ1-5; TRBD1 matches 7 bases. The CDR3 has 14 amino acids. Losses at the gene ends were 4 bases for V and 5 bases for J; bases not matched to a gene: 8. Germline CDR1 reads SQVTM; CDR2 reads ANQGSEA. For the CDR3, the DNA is TGCAGCGTTGCGACAGGGTATGAGGATCAGCCCCAGCATTTT. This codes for CSVATGYEDQPQHF.

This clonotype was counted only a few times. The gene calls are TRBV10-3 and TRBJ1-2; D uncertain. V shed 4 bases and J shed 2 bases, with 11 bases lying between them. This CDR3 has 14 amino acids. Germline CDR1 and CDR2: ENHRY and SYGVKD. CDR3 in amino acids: CAISGTVQNYGYTF. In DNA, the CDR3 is TGTGCCATCAGTGGGACGGTACAAAACTATGGCTACACCTTC.

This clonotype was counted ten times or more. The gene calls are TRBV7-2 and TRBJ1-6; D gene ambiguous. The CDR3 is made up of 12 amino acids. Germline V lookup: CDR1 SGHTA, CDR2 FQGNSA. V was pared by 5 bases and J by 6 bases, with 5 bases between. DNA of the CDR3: TGTGCCAGCAGCAATTTTAATTCACCCCTCCACTTT. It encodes CASSNFNSPLHF. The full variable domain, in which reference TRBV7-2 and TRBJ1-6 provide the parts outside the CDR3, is GAGVSQSPSNKVTEKGKDVELRCDPISGHTALYWYRQSLGQGLEFLIYFQGNSAPDKSGLPSDRFSAERTGGSVSTLTIQRTQQEDSAVYLCASSNFNSPLHFGNGTRLTVT.